This T cell receptor (beta chain) was retrieved from a study of T cell responses to AZD1222 COVID-19 vaccine. Study at large: Recipients boosted at about 4 weeks or about 12 weeks are pooled.

Sequencing was performed with immunoSEQ multiplex PCR; in TCRdb, only in-frame clones are kept and a portion is missing. The top ten clones hold over 0.7% of a sample with approximately 160,000 clones, 93% of them seen once. Germline loops: CDR1 GTSNPN, CDR2 SVGIG (reference sequence). Trimming shortened V by 8 bases and J by 2 bases, and 12 bases separated the two germline ends. CDR3 length: 12 amino acids. The rearrangement uses TRBV30 and TRBJ1-2, with a possible D match to TRBD1 (6 bases). This material consisted of peripheral blood, taken on day 0 of AZD1222 vaccination. The receptor's source is an adult in good health. The CDR3 region is CAEGGGNYGYTF. The DNA of the CDR3 is TGTGCCGAGGGGGGCGGAAACTATGGCTACACCTTC.